A selection of T cell receptor beta chains follows, all from one sample in a study of CD8 T cells in ankylosing spondylitis. Each CDR3 protein gets one entry after TCRdb re-called the 5' RACE reads with MiXCR. The table lists 150,000 to 200,000 distinct CDR3 sequences, roughly 13% of them singletons. Sequenced: blood, either unsorted or a sorted T cell fraction (not recorded which). All receptors come from a female donor with ankylosing spondylitis or in good health (not recorded which). The CDR3 runs from the conserved cysteine through the conserved F or W. D genes are given only for firm matches. Clone size is shown for a subset of rows, as once, few, many or a class of expanded clone.

few,TRBV18,16,TRBJ1-5,TRBD1,CASSPPGTGGEKPQHF,TGTGCCAGCTCACCCCCCGGGACAGGGGGCGAAAAGCCCCAGCATTTT
-,TRBV29-1,12,TRBJ2-1,-,CGVEWPDNEQFF,TGCGGCGTTGAATGGCCAGACAATGAGCAGTTCTTC
few,TRBV28,16,TRBJ2-6,-,CASSFITVSGANVLTF,TGTGCCAGCAGTTTCATTACAGTATCTGGGGCCAACGTCCTGACTTTC
many,TRBV28,14,TRBJ1-2,TRBD1,CASSPPGQGYGYTF,TGTGCCAGCAGTCCCCCGGGACAGGGCTATGGCTACACCTTC
many,TRBV29-1,12,TRBJ2-2,-,CSVGESTGELFF,TGCAGCGTTGGGGAGAGCACCGGGGAGCTGTTTTTT
-,TRBV12-3/TRBV12-4,13,TRBJ2-5,-,CASSLWERETQYF,TGTGCCAGCAGTTTGTGGGAGCGGGAGACCCAGTACTTC
many,TRBV5-5,14,TRBJ2-1,-,CASSPQGFGYEQFF,TGTGCCAGCAGCCCCCAGGGGTTTGGGTATGAGCAGTTCTTC
many,TRBV30,13,TRBJ2-6,-,CAWSGSGANVLTF,TGTGCCTGGAGCGGGTCTGGGGCCAACGTCCTGACTTTC
-,TRBV7-2,14,TRBJ2-1,TRBD1,CASSLAQGVGEQFF,TGTGCCAGCAGCTTAGCACAGGGGGTCGGTGAGCAGTTCTTC
-,TRBV18,15,TRBJ2-3,TRBD2,CACSTGLAGGDTQYF,TGTGCCTGCTCAACGGGACTAGCGGGAGGAGATACGCAGTATTTT
few,TRBV4-2,17,TRBJ1-1,TRBD1,CASSQESYGQGGPEAFF,TGTGCCAGCAGCCAAGAGAGTTACGGACAGGGTGGCCCTGAAGCTTTCTTT
many,TRBV4-2,16,TRBJ1-4,TRBD1,CASSQGQPATNEKLFF,TGTGCCAGCAGCCAGGGACAGCCTGCAACTAATGAAAAACTGTTTTTT
many,TRBV20-1,14,TRBJ2-7,-,CSAPSSLVSYEQYF,TGCAGTGCTCCCTCGTCCCTGGTTTCCTACGAGCAGTACTTC
many,TRBV12-3/TRBV12-4,12,TRBJ1-3,-,CASSEKGNTIYF,TGTGCCAGCAGTGAGAAAGGAAACACCATATATTTT
-,TRBV6-5,18,TRBJ2-4,TRBD2,CASSYSRTSGHRGNIQYF,TGTGCCAGCAGTTACTCGAGGACTAGCGGGCACCGCGGGAACATTCAGTACTTC
many,TRBV12-3/TRBV12-4,15,TRBJ2-1,TRBD2,CASSLTSGSYNEQFF,TGTGCCAGCAGCCTGACTAGCGGGAGCTACAATGAGCAGTTCTTC
many,TRBV28,17,TRBJ2-6,-,CASSLLEGLAGANVLTF,TGTGCCAGCAGTTTATTGGAGGGATTGGCGGGGGCCAACGTCCTGACTTTC
many,TRBV10-3,11,TRBJ2-5,-,CAISELETQYF,TGTGCCATCAGTGAGTTAGAGACCCAGTACTTC
-,TRBV12-3/TRBV12-4,15,TRBJ2-1,-,CASRTFGTALNEQFF,TGTGCCAGCAGAACCTTTGGGACTGCCCTCAATGAGCAGTTCTTC
-,TRBV11-2,18,TRBJ2-7,TRBD2,CASSLVTGGRMSSYEQYF,TGTGCCAGCAGCTTAGTCACGGGGGGGCGTATGAGCTCCTACGAGCAGTACTTC
many,TRBV5-1,14,TRBJ2-5,TRBD1,CASSALTGEETQYF,TGCGCCAGCAGCGCCTTGACAGGGGAAGAGACCCAGTACTTC
few,TRBV6-2/TRBV6-3,17,TRBJ1-5,TRBD1,CASSSYRGRKGNQPQHF,TGTGCCAGCAGTTCCTACAGGGGGCGAAAGGGCAATCAGCCCCAGCATTTT
many,TRBV29-1,13,TRBJ1-5,-,CSGTFGSNQPQHF,TGCAGCGGAACATTCGGTAGCAATCAGCCCCAGCATTTT